The T cell receptor (beta chain) under discussion was sequenced for a study of blood T cell repertoires in COVID-19. Whole-study context: Sites in the United States, Italy and Spain provided acute and convalescent COVID-19 samples.

The J segment lost 1 base and the V segment lost 11 bases, leaving 4 bases of the junction unmatched. The CDR3 totals 13 residues. Germline-derived CDR1 and CDR2 are MNHEY and SVGAGI. In the original workflow: Counts of nucleated cells, estimated from reference gene primer amplification, were obtained. Assay used: immunoSEQ multiplex PCR; TCRdb lists only in-frame clones, some missing. From that table come the V and J calls and clone size; the DNA was used to work out D and trimming. The data contain about 140,000 clones, more than 80% of them singletons. Sequencing input: peripheral blood. This TCR was sampled from a human donor in a cohort sampled during active COVID-19. The chain combines TRBV6-5 with TRBJ2-3; 9 positions agree with TRBD2. The CDR3 sequence: CACQRGGTDTQYF. CDR3 coding DNA: TGTGCCTGCCAGCGGGGGGGCACAGATACGCAGTATTTT.